The 32 T cell receptor beta chains given below trace back to one sample, sequenced in a study of memory CD4+ T cells and cytomegalovirus serostatus (dated by TCRdb to between 2018 and 2020). Libraries were prepared through the immunoSEQ multiplex PCR assay. TCRdb mirrors the immuneACCESS table, restricted to in-frame sequences. Some clones are absent from its copies; in checked studies, under half trace to an unresolved V gene, and the reason for the others is unknown. This sample gives nearly 50,000 clones in total; around 80% of them show up just once. About 0.8% of the sample lies in the top ten. A FACSAria II was used to sort memory CD4+ T cells, defined as single viable CD3+CD4+CD8-CD45RO+ cells. Sample: memory CD4+ T cells from blood. These receptors came from an adult in good health and CMV-seronegative.

This clone was recorded a few times. The chain recombines TRBV7-6 with TRBJ1-2, with D perhaps TRBD1 (6 bases). Trimming cost V 3 bases and J 1 base, with 9 bases left between them. The germline gives CDR1 SGHVS, CDR2 FNYEAQ. The CDR3 has 14 amino acids. CDR3 amino acids: CASSLGQDNYGYTF. The DNA of the CDR3 is TGTGCCAGCAGCTTGGGACAAGATAACTATGGCTACACCTTC.

The CDR3 loop reads CASSRTGMNEQFF. CDR3 sequence (DNA): TGTGCCAGCAGCCGGACAGGGATGAATGAGCAGTTCTTC. The chain carries TRBV7-9 and TRBJ2-1; 8 nucleotides align to TRBD1. Germline CDR1 and CDR2: SEHNR and FQNEAQ (reference sequence). V lost 5 bases and J lost 7; bases outside the gene matches: 4. The length of the CDR3 is 13 residues.

The chain is built from TRBV6-1 and TRBJ1-4; 7 bases match TRBD1. From germline, CDR1 is MNHNS and CDR2 SASEGT. The V and J ends lost 7 bases and 9 bases, in that order; junction bases with no gene match: 5. The CDR3 has 12 residues. The chain's CDR3 is CASTSGGQKLFF. CDR3 in DNA: TGTGCCAGCACGTCAGGGGGACAAAAACTGTTTTTT.

The chain has TRBV5-1 and TRBJ2-2; D might be TRBD1 (5 bases). V lost 1 base, J lost 2 bases, and 12 bases lay in between. This CDR3 is built from 16 residues. Germline V gene sequence: CDR1 SGHRS, CDR2 YFSETQ. The CDR3, as DNA: TGCGCCAGCAGCTTGAACGGACAAGGAAACACCGGGGAGCTGTTTTTT. Protein product: CASSLNGQGNTGELFF.

The rearrangement joins TRBV2 to TRBJ1-2; 7 bases are a match to TRBD1. CDR3 size: 14 residues. The trim removed 4 bases at V and 12 bases at J, leaving 14 bases unmatched. Germline CDR1 reads SNHLY; CDR2 reads FYNNEI. The CDR3 DNA reads as TGTGCCAGCAGTGTTTGGAAACAGGGGCCTGTGGACACCTTC. Translated, it gives CASSVWKQGPVDTF. Full variable domain (missing parts from reference TRBV2 and TRBJ1-2): EPEVTQTPSHQVTQMGQEVILRCVPISNHLYFYWYRQILGQKVEFLVSFYNNEISEKSEIFDDQFSVERPDGSNFTLKIRSTKLEDSAMYFCASSVWKQGPVDTFGSGTRLTVV.

V usage is TRBV6-5 and J usage is TRBJ2-7, with D perhaps TRBD1 (6 bases). V gave up 6 bases and J gave up 5 bases, with 11 bases separating them. Germline CDR1 MNHEY, CDR2 SVGAGI. This CDR3 comprises 12 residues. The CDR3 nucleotides read TGTGCCAGCAGCCGCGGACAGCACGAGCAGTACTTC. It specifies CASSRGQHEQYF.

A remark on this clone: This sequence may be a read error, since a much larger clone differs from it by one base. Other DNA sequences of this sample code for an identical CDR3. This chain joins TRBV4-2 and TRBJ2-2, with D perhaps matching TRBD1 or TRBD2 (5 bases each). Germline CDR1 is LGHNA and CDR2 is YNFKEQ. The CDR3 consists of 14 residues. V was trimmed by 1 base and J by 3 bases, leaving 6 bases between them. CDR3 in DNA: TGTGCCAGCAGCCAAGGAGGGGACACCGGGGAGCTGTTTTTT. Its protein is CASSQGGDTGELFF.

This rearrangement joins TRBV6-6 to TRBJ1-4, with 9 bases lining up with TRBD1. V lost 5 bases and J lost 8; bases outside the gene matches: 9. CDR1 MNHNY and CDR2 SVGAGI come from the germline V gene (reference sequence). This CDR3 comprises 15 residues. The chain's CDR3 is CASSHRTGDMEKLFF. The CDR3 DNA reads as TGTGCCAGCAGTCACCGGACAGGGGATATGGAAAAACTGTTTTTT.

The chain is built from TRBV15 and TRBJ2-7; maybe TRBD1 (6 bases). V lost 0 bases to trimming and J lost 0 bases, with 12 bases between them. The germline V gene has CDR1 LNHNV and CDR2 YYDKDF (reference sequence). The CDR3 loop spans 16 amino acids. The CDR3 DNA sequence: TGTGCCACCAGCAGAGATCGCGTCAGGGGCTCCTACGAGCAGTACTTC. It encodes CATSRDRVRGSYEQYF.

This clone was counted a few times. CDR3 DNA: TGCGCCAGCAGCTACCCCGTCGGTGGCCGTCGATCCTACAATGAGCAGTTCTTC. Protein: CASSYPVGGRRSYNEQFF. The chain carries TRBV5-1 and TRBJ2-1; D is undetermined. Germline CDR1 is SGHRS and CDR2 is YFSETQ. The CDR3 has 18 amino acids. Trimming pared 3 bases from V and 1 base from J, leaving 20 bases between. The full variable domain, with the rest looked up from reference TRBV5-1 and TRBJ2-1, is KAGVTQTPRYLIKTRGQQVTLSCSPISGHRSVSWYQQTPGQGLQFLFEYFSETQRNKGNFPGRFSGRQFSNSRSEMNVSTLELGDSALYLCASSYPVGGRRSYNEQFFGPGTRLTVL.

The chain has TRBV11-3 and TRBJ2-1; 9 bases align to TRBD2. Germline V gene sequence: CDR1 SGHNT, CDR2 YENEEA. The CDR3 extends over 16 amino acids. Trimming took 3 bases from V and 5 from J; bases not matched to a gene: 8. The CDR3 sequence is CASSFRSGGPNNEQFF. In DNA form, the CDR3 reads TGTGCCAGCAGCTTCCGGAGCGGGGGGCCTAACAATGAGCAGTTCTTC.

The chain uses TRBV7-2 and TRBJ1-2; D is unclear. V shed 5 bases and J shed 7 bases, with 8 bases lying between them. This CDR3 has 11 amino acids. From germline, CDR1 is SGHTA and CDR2 FQGNSA. CDR3 sequence: CASSPGRGYTF. Written as DNA, the CDR3 is TGTGCCAGCAGCCCCGGACGTGGCTACACCTTC.

J is TRBJ1-6 and V is TRBV7-2; D is uncertain. CDR3 length: 16 amino acids. Deletions cut 1 base from V and 0 bases from J, with 7 bases between. The germline V gene encodes CDR1 SGHTA and CDR2 FQGNSA. For the CDR3, the DNA is TGTGCCAGCAGCTTAGAGGAAAGCTCCTATAATTCACCCCTCCACTTT. This gives the protein CASSLEESSYNSPLHF.

This clone showed up just a few times. The rearrangement joins TRBV6-5 to TRBJ1-1; a possible D gene is TRBD1 (6 bases). From germline, CDR1 is MNHEY and CDR2 SVGAGI. V lost 0 bases and J 3 bases, leaving 14 bases between the germline ends. This CDR3 is built from 16 residues. In nucleotides, the CDR3 is TGTGCCAGCAGTTACTCCGGGACACCTAAACACACTGAAGCTTTCTTT. This encodes CASSYSGTPKHTEAFF.

A few counts support this clone. The V call is TRBV30, the J call TRBJ1-4; D is unresolved. The V gene's germline CDR1 is GTSNPN and CDR2 SVGIG (reference sequence). The CDR3 extends over 11 amino acids. Trimming pared 0 bases from V and 8 bases from J, leaving 4 bases between. This chain's CDR3 is CAWSVDEKLFF. CDR3 sequence (DNA): TGTGCCTGGAGTGTGGACGAAAAACTGTTTTTT.

The sample holds many counts of this clone. The chain links TRBV7-2 to TRBJ1-5; D uncertain. Germline V gives CDR1 SGHTA, CDR2 FQGNSA. The CDR3 covers 11 residues. Trimming removed 10 bases at V and 1 base at J, with 5 bases between. CDR3 sequence reads: CAIGSNQPQHF. CDR3 sequence (DNA): TGTGCCATCGGCAGCAATCAGCCCCAGCATTTT.

The table lists this clone with a few counts. The same CDR3 can be traced to other DNA sequences in this sample. V and J are TRBV5-1 and TRBJ1-5; D unresolved. This CDR3 is built from 13 residues. V was cut by 5 bases and J by 3 bases, with 9 bases left in between. Germline assignment: CDR1 SGHRS and CDR2 YFSETQ. The CDR3 here is CASSFGPNQPQHF. The CDR3, as DNA: TGCGCCAGCAGTTTTGGGCCCAATCAGCCCCAGCATTTT.

The chain is built from TRBV28 and TRBJ2-7; D might be TRBD2 (6 bases). V lost 6 bases to trimming and J lost 4 bases, with 13 bases between them. Germline assignment: CDR1 MDHEN and CDR2 SYDVKM. The length of the CDR3 is 13 residues. The CDR3 nucleotides read TGTGCCAGCAGCTCGGTGGAGGGATACGAGCAGTACTTC. It encodes CASSSVEGYEQYF.

This chain joins TRBV6-5 and TRBJ1-1; D gene uncertain. V lost 0 bases and J 6 bases, leaving 14 bases between the germline ends. This CDR3 is 15 amino acids long. Germline V CDR1 and CDR2: MNHEY, SVGAGI. The CDR3, as DNA: TGTGCCAGCAGTTACTCGGCAGTTGATCACTCTGAAGCTTTCTTT. This sequence encodes CASSYSAVDHSEAFF.

The chain is built from TRBV19 and TRBJ1-2, with 9 bases that match TRBD1. V shed 4 bases, J shed 6 bases, and the junction held 12 bases outside the gene matches. The CDR3 extends over 16 amino acids. Germline V gives CDR1 LNHDA, CDR2 SQIVND (reference sequence). The CDR3 region is CASSTTSLGTGHGYTF. The DNA for the CDR3 is TGTGCCAGTAGTACGACCTCCCTGGGGACAGGGCATGGCTACACCTTC.

This clone was detected only once. The chain is built from TRBV4-1 and TRBJ1-5; a possible D gene is TRBD1 (5 bases). V gave up 1 base and J gave up 9 bases, with 16 bases separating them. CDR1 is MGHRA and CDR2 is YSYEKL in the germline V gene. The CDR3 runs 15 residues. DNA for the CDR3: TGCGCCAGCAGCCAAGTAGGGACGCTTAAGGGGCCCCAGCATTTT. This encodes CASSQVGTLKGPQHF.

The rearrangement links TRBV2 to TRBJ2-7; D is undetermined. Trimming removed 4 bases from V and 5 bases from J, with 6 bases in between. The CDR3 is made up of 11 amino acids. The V gene's germline CDR1 is SNHLY and CDR2 FYNNEI. CDR3 DNA sequence: TGTGCCAGCAGTGTAGCCCACGAGCAGTACTTC. This encodes CASSVAHEQYF.

This sequence joins TRBV5-1 and TRBJ1-3; D is possibly TRBD1 (6 bases). The CDR3 totals 14 residues. The V gene lost 5 bases and the J gene lost 2 bases, with 11 bases spanning the gap. Germline V CDR1 and CDR2: SGHRS, YFSETQ. The DNA for the CDR3 is TGCGCCAGCAGTTCGGGGGCGCCTGGAAACACCATATATTTT. Protein product: CASSSGAPGNTIYF.

The CDR3 DNA reads as TGCAGTGCTAGACCCTACAATGAGCAGTTCTTC. The encoded protein is CSARPYNEQFF. This chain joins TRBV20-1 and TRBJ2-1; D unresolved. Germline lookup yields CDR1 DFQATT and CDR2 SNEGSKA (reference sequence). Trimming left V 2 bases short and J 2 bases short, with 1 base between. CDR3 size: 11 residues.

V is TRBV19 and J is TRBJ2-2; D tentatively fits TRBD1 or TRBD2 (6 bases each). The CDR3 is made up of 16 amino acids. CDR1 LNHDA and CDR2 SQIVND come from the germline V gene (reference sequence). V dropped 5 bases and J dropped 4 bases, with 17 bases sitting between them. CDR3 in DNA: TGTGCCAGTAGTCAGAAGGAGGGGGGCCCCACCGGGGAGCTGTTTTTT. Amino acid sequence: CASSQKEGGPTGELFF.

The V gene is TRBV27, the J gene TRBJ2-2; D might be TRBD1 or TRBD2, each matching 6 bases. This CDR3 contains 18 residues. Trimming took 1 base from V and 3 from J, leaving 18 bases between them. Germline V gene sequence: CDR1 MNHEY, CDR2 SMNVEV (reference sequence). The CDR3 sequence: CASSLYSQGTDYTGELFF. CDR3 bases: TGTGCCAGCAGTTTATACTCCCAGGGGACTGACTACACCGGGGAGCTGTTTTTT.

The V and J genes are TRBV4-1 and TRBJ2-2, with no clear D. This CDR3 comprises 14 residues. Deletions cut 4 bases from V and 4 bases from J, with 10 bases between. Germline V lookup: CDR1 MGHRA, CDR2 YSYEKL. The CDR3 sequence: CASSPRTTTGELFF. The CDR3, as DNA: TGCGCCAGCAGCCCCCGAACAACCACCGGGGAGCTGTTTTTT.

The V and J genes are TRBV6-5 and TRBJ1-2; D is unresolved. Germline lookup yields CDR1 MNHEY and CDR2 SVGAGI. Trimming stripped 3 bases from V and 5 bases from J, with 16 bases between. This CDR3 is built from 15 residues. The CDR3 here is CASSYTDPGIYGYTF. The CDR3 DNA sequence: TGTGCCAGCAGTTATACGGACCCCGGCATTTATGGCTACACCTTC.

The genes are TRBV5-1 and TRBJ2-7; 7 bases map to TRBD1. Germline lookup yields CDR1 SGHRS and CDR2 YFSETQ. V shed 7 bases and J 2 bases; nucleotides not matched to a gene: 6. The CDR3 contains 13 residues. CDR3 bases: TGCGCCAGCTTGGGGACAGACACCTACGAGCAGTACTTC. Protein product: CASLGTDTYEQYF.

Only a few counts were recorded for this clone. The gene calls are TRBV2 and TRBJ1-1, with TRBD1 as a possible D gene (5 bases). Germline lookup yields CDR1 SNHLY and CDR2 FYNNEI. The ends were cut back, 3 bases at V and 0 bases at J, with 8 bases in the middle. CDR3 length equals 14 residues. CDR3 nucleotide sequence: TGTGCCAGCAGTGATAAACAGGTGAACACTGAAGCTTTCTTT. It codes for CASSDKQVNTEAFF.

V and J are TRBV6-1 and TRBJ2-7; the match to TRBD1 covers 7 bases. Per germline, CDR1 MNHNS and CDR2 SASEGT. This CDR3 is built from 15 residues. V gave up 2 bases and J gave up 2 bases; unmatched junction bases: 6. In DNA form, the CDR3 reads TGTGCCAGCAGTGAAAGGGACAGATTAGCCTACGAGCAGTACTTC. Its protein product is CASSERDRLAYEQYF.

This rearrangement joins TRBV19 to TRBJ2-3, with no clear D. The V gene lost 3 bases and the J gene lost 1 base, with 14 bases spanning the gap. The CDR3 is made up of 16 amino acids. Germline V gene lookup returns CDR1 LNHDA and CDR2 SQIVND (reference sequence). The CDR3 DNA sequence: TGTGCCAGTAGTATTTGGGAACCCCACCGCACAGATACGCAGTATTTT. It codes for CASSIWEPHRTDTQYF.